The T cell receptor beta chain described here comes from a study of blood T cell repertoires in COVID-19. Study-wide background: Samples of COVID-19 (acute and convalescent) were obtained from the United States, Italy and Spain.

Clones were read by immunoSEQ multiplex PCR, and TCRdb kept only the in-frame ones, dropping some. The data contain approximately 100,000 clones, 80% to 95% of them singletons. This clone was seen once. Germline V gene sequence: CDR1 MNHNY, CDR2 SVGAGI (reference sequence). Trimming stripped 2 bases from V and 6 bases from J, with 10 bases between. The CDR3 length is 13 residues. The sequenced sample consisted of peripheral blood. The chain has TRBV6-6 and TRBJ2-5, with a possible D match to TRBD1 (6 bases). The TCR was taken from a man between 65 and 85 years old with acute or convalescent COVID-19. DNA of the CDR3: TGTGCCAGCAGTTACCGGGACACAAAGACCCAGTACTTC. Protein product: CASSYRDTKTQYF.